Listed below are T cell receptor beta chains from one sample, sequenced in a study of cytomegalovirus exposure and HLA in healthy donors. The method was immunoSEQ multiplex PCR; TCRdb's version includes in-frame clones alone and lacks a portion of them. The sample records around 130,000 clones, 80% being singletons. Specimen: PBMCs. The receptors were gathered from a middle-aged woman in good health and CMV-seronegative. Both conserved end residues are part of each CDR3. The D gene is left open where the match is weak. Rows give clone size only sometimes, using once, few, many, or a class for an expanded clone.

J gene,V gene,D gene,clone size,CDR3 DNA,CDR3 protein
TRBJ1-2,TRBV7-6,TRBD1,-,TGTGCCAGCAGCTTCGGGACAGACCTTTACTATGGCTACACCTTC,CASSFGTDLYYGYTF
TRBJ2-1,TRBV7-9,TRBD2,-,TGTGCCAGCAGCCCCCAGGCGGGGGGTAACCACAATGAGCAGTTCTTC,CASSPQAGGNHNEQFF
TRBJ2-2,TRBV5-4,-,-,TGTGCCAGCAGCCCTGACAGGAGCATCATATCCGGGGAGCTGTTTTTT,CASSPDRSIISGELFF
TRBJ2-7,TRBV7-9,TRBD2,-,TGTTCCAGCAGCCGACTCTACAAGGGTGGTAGCGGGGGGCCGTGCGAGCAGTACTTC,CSSSRLYKGGSGGPCEQYF
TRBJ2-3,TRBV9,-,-,TGTGCCAGCAGCGTAGGTTCTAGCACAGATACGCAGTATTTT,CASSVGSSTDTQYF
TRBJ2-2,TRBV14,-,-,TGTGCCAGCAGCCAAGCTAAGGGACTCCCCGGGGAGCTGTTTTTT,CASSQAKGLPGELFF
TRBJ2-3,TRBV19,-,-,TGTGCCAGTAGTATAGTGACCGACAGGAACACAGATACGCAGTATTTT,CASSIVTDRNTDTQYF
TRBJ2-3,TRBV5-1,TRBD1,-,TGCGCCAGCAGCTTCCGGGACTCCGACAGGGGAGATACGCAGTATTTT,CASSFRDSDRGDTQYF
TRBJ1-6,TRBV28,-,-,TGTGCCAGCAGTGGAGGGGGGGATAATTCACCCCTCCACTTT,CASSGGGDNSPLHF
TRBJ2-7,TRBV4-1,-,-,TGCGCCAGCAGCCAAGATCGAGGGCCCTACGAGCAGTACTTC,CASSQDRGPYEQYF
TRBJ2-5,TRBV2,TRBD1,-,TGTGCCAGCATGAGACAGGGAATTCAAGAGACCCAGTACTTC,CASMRQGIQETQYF
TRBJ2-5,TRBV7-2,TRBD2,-,TGTGCCAGCAGCTCCCGCGGGGGGGCGAGGGAGACCCAGTACTTC,CASSSRGGARETQYF
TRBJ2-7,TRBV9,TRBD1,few,TGTGCCAGCAGTAACAGGGGGCGGAAGACCTACGAGCAGTACTTC,CASSNRGRKTYEQYF
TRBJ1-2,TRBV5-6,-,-,TGTGCCAGCAGCTTGGTGGTTTTGACGGCGGAAGGCTACACCTTC,CASSLVVLTAEGYTF
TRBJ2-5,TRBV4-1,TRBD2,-,TGCGCCAGCAGAGGAGTAGCGGGGGAGGAGACCCAGTACTTC,CASRGVAGEETQYF
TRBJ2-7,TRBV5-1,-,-,TGCGCCAGCGCACCCGAACTCTCCTACGAGCAGTACTTC,CASAPELSYEQYF
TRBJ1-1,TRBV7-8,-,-,TGTGCCAGCAGCGCAGGGTGGGCTGAAGCTTTCTTT,CASSAGWAEAFF
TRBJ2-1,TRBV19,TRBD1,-,TGTGCCAGTTCGGGACAGGGCTTCAATGAGCAGTTCTTC,CASSGQGFNEQFF
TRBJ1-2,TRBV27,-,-,TGTGCCAGCAGTCCCGGACTGCGCGGGGGCTACACCTTC,CASSPGLRGGYTF
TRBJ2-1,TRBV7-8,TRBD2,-,TGTGCCAGCAGCCCCCTTAGCGGGGAGGGTTGGGGGCAGTTCTTC,CASSPLSGEGWGQFF
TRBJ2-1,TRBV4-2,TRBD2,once,TGTGCCAGCAGCCCCCTAAAGGCGGGAGGGTATGAGCAGTTCTTC,CASSPLKAGGYEQFF
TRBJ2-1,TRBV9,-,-,TGTGCCAGCAGCCCCCTAGGTTCCCGAACAAGCTCCTACAATGAGCAGTTCTTC,CASSPLGSRTSSYNEQFF
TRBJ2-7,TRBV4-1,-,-,TGCGCCAGCAGCCAAGATGCCAACAGGCGTTACGAGCAGTACTTC,CASSQDANRRYEQYF
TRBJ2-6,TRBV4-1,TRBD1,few,TGCGCCAGCACCCGGACAGGGGAAATGGCTGGGGCCAACGTCCTGACTTTC,CASTRTGEMAGANVLTF
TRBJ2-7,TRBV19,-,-,TGTGCCAGTAGTATAGACAGGGTCTCCTACGAGCAGTACTTC,CASSIDRVSYEQYF
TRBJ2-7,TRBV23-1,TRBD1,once,TGCGCCAGCAGGGCCGGGACAGGGGAAGGCGAGCAGTACTTC,CASRAGTGEGEQYF
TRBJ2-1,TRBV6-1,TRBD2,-,TGTGCCAGCAGTGCTGAGACTAGCGGCTACAATGAGCAGTTCTTC,CASSAETSGYNEQFF
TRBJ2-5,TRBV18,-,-,TGTGCCAGCTCACCGGGGACCCAGCAGCGGGCGGCCCAGTACTTC,CASSPGTQQRAAQYF
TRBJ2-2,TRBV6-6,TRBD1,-,TGTGCCAGCAGTGGACGGGGGACAGGAGACACCGGGGAGCTGTTTTTT,CASSGRGTGDTGELFF
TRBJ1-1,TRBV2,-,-,TGTGCCACCCAAATCGGGGTGAGCACTGAAGCTTTCTTT,CATQIGVSTEAFF
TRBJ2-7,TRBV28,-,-,TGTGCCAGCAGCCGCGATCGCACTGACACTGGGCAGTACTTC,CASSRDRTDTGQYF
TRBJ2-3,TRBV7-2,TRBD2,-,TGTGCCAGCAGCGGGGAAATAGCGGGTACTAGCACAGATACGCAGTATTTT,CASSGEIAGTSTDTQYF
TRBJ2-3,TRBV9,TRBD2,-,TGTGCCAGCAGCGTAGAGGGACTAGCGGGGGGGAGCACAGATACGCAGTATTTT,CASSVEGLAGGSTDTQYF
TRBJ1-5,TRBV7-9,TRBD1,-,TGTGCCAGCAGCTTGAGTGGACAGGGGAAAAATCAGCCCCAGCATTTT,CASSLSGQGKNQPQHF
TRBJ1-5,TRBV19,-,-,TGTGCCAGTAGGGGGCAGGCAGGGCGTCAGCCCCAGCATTTT,CASRGQAGRQPQHF
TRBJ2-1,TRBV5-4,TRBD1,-,TGTGCCAGCAGCCGGGGACAGGGGGGGTACAATGAGCAGTTCTTC,CASSRGQGGYNEQFF
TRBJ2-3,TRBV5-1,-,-,TGCGCCAGCAGCTTGGCCACGGCCGGGGGAGATACGCAGTATTTT,CASSLATAGGDTQYF
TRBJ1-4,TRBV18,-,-,TGTGCCAGCTCACCAAGGGAGACAACTAATGAAAAACTGTTTTTT,CASSPRETTNEKLFF
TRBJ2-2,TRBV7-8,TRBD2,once,TGTGCCAGCATCCGGCGGGGGGTCGGGAACACCGGGGAGCTGTTTTTT,CASIRRGVGNTGELFF
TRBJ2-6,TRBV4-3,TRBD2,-,TGCGCCAGCAGCTCTCCGGGACTAGCGGGAGATGCCAACGTCCTGACTTTC,CASSSPGLAGDANVLTF
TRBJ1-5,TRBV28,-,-,TGTGCCAGCAGTTCCCCCATCGGGATTCAGCCCCAGCATTTT,CASSSPIGIQPQHF
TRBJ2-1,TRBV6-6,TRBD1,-,TGTGCCAGCACCTCCCTCCCCCGGGACAGTGAGTTCTTC,CASTSLPRDSEFF